This T cell receptor beta chain is from a study of T cell responses to AZD1222 COVID-19 vaccine. V gave up 0 bases and J gave up 5 bases, with 7 bases separating them. CDR1 LNHDA and CDR2 SQIVND come from the germline V gene (reference sequence). The CDR3 sequence is 13 residues long. Libraries were prepared by immunoSEQ multiplex PCR; TCRdb keeps only in-frame clonotypes and omits some of them. There are about 100,000 clones in the sample; approximately 90% occur only once, and 15% to 20% lies in the top ten. The source is an adult in good health. The chain is built from TRBV19 and TRBJ1-2; D is unresolved. Specimen: peripheral blood, collected on day 0 of AZD1222 vaccination. The CDR3 here is CASSIDDLYGYTF. The DNA for the CDR3 is TGTGCCAGTAGTATAGATGACCTGTATGGCTACACCTTC.